This T cell receptor beta chain came from a study of response to subunit inactivated influenza vaccine. CDR3 length: 16 residues. The ends were cut back, 5 bases at V and 5 bases at J, with 20 bases in the middle. This clonotype occurred a few times. MiXCR, applied by TCRdb to the RT-PCR reads, yields one record per CDR3 protein. The sample shows under 200,000 distinct CDR3 sequences, about 11% of them seen only once. V is TRBV12-3 or TRBV12-4 and J is TRBJ2-3; no definite D call. The specimen comprised non-naive T cells sorted from PBMCs, sampled roughly 45 days after vaccination. The clonotype originates from a man between 50 and 59 years old who received an inactivated influenza vaccine. In nucleotides, the CDR3 is TGTGCCAGCAGTGCATCACCGCATCAGAGGAGAGATACGCAGTATTTT. Translated, it gives CASSASPHQRRDTQYF.